The 27 T cell receptor beta chains reported below all come from one sample, sequenced in a study of T cells in Graves' hyperthyroidism and ophthalmopathy. Regions amplified from RNA transcripts were the TCR beta CDR3 regions. The primer set for the first-round RT-PCR of the TCR CDR3 was HTBI. Using its own MiXCR run on the multiplex PCR reads, TCRdb lists one record per CDR3 protein. The sample yields 410,000 or so distinct CDR3 sequences, roughly 14% seen once. What was sequenced was blood. These receptors originate from a young man with Graves' ophthalmopathy.

This sequence joins TRBV6-1 and TRBJ2-1; D uncertain. Germline CDR1 is MNHNS and CDR2 is SASEGT. V gave up 7 bases and J gave up 2 bases, with 15 bases separating them. The CDR3 is made up of 15 amino acids. CDR3 sequence: CASTPYGQAYNEQFF. The CDR3 region has the DNA TGTGCCAGCACCCCCTACGGGCAGGCCTACAATGAGCAGTTCTTC.

This chain uses TRBV7-9 with TRBJ2-7, with 15 bases fitting TRBD2. Germline lookup yields CDR1 SEHNR and CDR2 FQNEAQ (reference sequence). The ends lost 5 bases at V and 8 bases at J; junction bases unmatched: 19. CDR3 size: 19 residues. CDR3 protein: CASSPVKGLAGGGNTQQYF. The CDR3 nucleotides are TGTGCCAGCAGCCCAGTTAAAGGACTAGCGGGAGGGGGTAATACGCAGCAGTACTTC.

This clonotype was observed at least ten times. The CDR3 DNA follows: TGTGCCAGCAGCACACACCGACAGGGGTTGGACGGAAACACCATATATTTT. Translation: CASSTHRQGLDGNTIYF. V gene TRBV7-2 combines with J gene TRBJ1-3, with 8 bases identical to TRBD1. V gave up 5 bases and J gave up 4 bases; unmatched junction bases: 13. The CDR3 runs 17 residues. Per germline, CDR1 SGHTA and CDR2 FQGNSA. The full variable domain, completed using reference TRBV7-2 and TRBJ1-3, is GAGVSQSPSNKVTEKGKDVELRCDPISGHTALYWYRQSLGQGLEFLIYFQGNSAPDKSGLPSDRFSAERTGGSVSTLTIQRTQQEDSAVYLCASSTHRQGLDGNTIYFGEGSWLTVV.

On this clonotype: A single base separates this from a much larger clone, so it may be a read error. The CDR3 sequence: CASGIQETQYF. The CDR3 coding sequence is TGTGCCAGCGGGATCCAAGAGACCCAGTACTTC. J is TRBJ2-5 and V is TRBV2, with D uncertain. V gave up 8 bases and J gave up 1 base, with 5 bases separating them. The CDR3 is 11 residues long. CDR1 is SNHLY and CDR2 is FYNNEI in the germline V gene.

This clonotype was counted ten times or more. The chain uses TRBV30 and TRBJ2-7; D might be TRBD1 (5 bases). This CDR3 region has 13 residues. Trimming removed 8 bases from V and 2 bases from J, with 16 bases in between. Germline assignment: CDR1 GTSNPN and CDR2 SVGIG (reference sequence). This CDR3 is CAHGRDQTYEQYF. As DNA, the CDR3 is TGTGCCCACGGCAGGGATCAAACCTACGAGCAGTACTTC.

This clonotype was observed many times. The V call is TRBV5-1, the J call TRBJ2-1; perhaps TRBD2 as D (6 bases). Per the germline V gene, CDR1 is SGHRS and CDR2 is YFSETQ. The CDR3 contains 13 residues. V lost 4 bases and J 4 bases, leaving 9 bases between the germline ends. The CDR3 region has the DNA TGCGCCAGCAGCGGGGACTGGTACAATGAGCAGTTCTTC. It translates to CASSGDWYNEQFF.

Ten or more counts support this clonotype. The rearrangement links TRBV3-1 to TRBJ1-5; D is ambiguous. This CDR3 comprises 15 residues. V lost 0 bases and J lost 5, with 11 bases in between. The V gene's germline CDR1 is LGHDT and CDR2 YNNKEL (reference sequence). The CDR3 DNA is TGTGCCAGCAGCCAAGATCAGACTCGCCATCAGCCCCAGCATTTT. Its protein product is CASSQDQTRHQPQHF.

The chain has TRBV14 and TRBJ2-7; D is unresolved. Germline V lookup: CDR1 SGHDN, CDR2 FVKESK. V was cut by 4 bases and J by 6 bases, with 10 bases left in between. The CDR3 spans 12 residues. The CDR3 DNA reads as TGTGCCAGCAGCCTCAATCACAGCGAGCAGTACTTC. This sequence encodes CASSLNHSEQYF.

The table lists this clonotype with many counts. The J gene is TRBJ1-2, the V gene TRBV6-5, with 9 positions matching TRBD1. The CDR3 has 14 amino acids. Germline CDR1 and CDR2: MNHEY and SVGAGI. V was clipped by 2 bases and J by 2 bases; unmatched bases: 0. CDR3 DNA: TGTGCCAGCAGTTACGGACAGGGGAACTATGGCTACACCTTC. This codes for CASSYGQGNYGYTF.

This clonotype has at least ten counts. The J gene is TRBJ1-2, the V gene TRBV6-1; 7 bases map to TRBD1. This CDR3 contains 14 residues. V gave up 7 bases and J gave up 4 bases; unmatched junction bases: 9. The V gene's germline CDR1 is MNHNS and CDR2 SASEGT. The CDR3 bases are TGTGCCAGCATCGTAGGCCAGGGGGGCTATGGCTACACCTTC. This codes for CASIVGQGGYGYTF.

This chain joins TRBV29-1 and TRBJ1-2, with a weak D call TRBD1 (6 bases). There are 10 residues in the CDR3. Germline CDR1 is SQVTM and CDR2 is ANQGSEA. Trimming left V 4 bases short and J 6 bases short, with 6 bases between. CDR3 protein: CSVGQDGYTF. The CDR3 bases are TGCAGCGTTGGACAGGATGGCTACACCTTC.

This clonotype was counted only a few times. The gene calls are TRBV18 and TRBJ2-5; 8 bases line up with TRBD2. This CDR3 has 16 residues. Germline CDR1 and CDR2: KGHSH and LQKENI. The V and J ends lost 0 bases and 1 base, in that order; junction bases with no gene match: 4. In DNA, the CDR3 is TGTGCCAGCTCACCACCGGTAGCGGGGTTCCAAGAGACCCAGTACTTC. It yields the protein CASSPPVAGFQETQYF.

In this sample, this clonotype turned up many times. The chain uses TRBV13 and TRBJ2-5; D is perhaps TRBD2 (5 bases). The ends were cut back, 7 bases at V and 0 bases at J, with 9 bases in the middle. The germline CDR1 and CDR2 sequences are PRHDT and FYEKMQ (reference sequence). The CDR3 runs to 13 residues. The CDR3 DNA reads as TGTGCCAGCACCAAGGGAGACCAAGAGACCCAGTACTTC. Protein sequence: CASTKGDQETQYF.

This clonotype has ten or more counts. The chain joins TRBV10-3 to TRBJ1-5; D gene unclear. This CDR3 is 14 amino acids long. Trimming shortened V by 0 bases and J by 10 bases, and 13 bases separated the two germline ends. The germline gives CDR1 ENHRY, CDR2 SYGVKD. This chain's CDR3 is CAISESDGVIPQHF. CDR3 sequence (DNA): TGTGCCATCAGTGAGTCAGACGGGGTGATACCCCAGCATTTT.

This clonotype was counted a few times. With a much larger clone just one base away, this may be a read error. The chain carries TRBV13 and TRBJ1-4; the match to TRBD1 covers 10 bases. CDR3 length: 16 amino acids. Germline-derived CDR1 and CDR2 are PRHDT and FYEKMQ (reference sequence). The CDR3 loop is CASSHRQGAINKKLFF. DNA for the CDR3: TGTGCCAGCAGCCATCGACAGGGGGCTATTAATAAAAAACTGTTTTTT.

This clonotype has at least ten counts. The CDR3 reads CASRVGLWDRDQPQHF. CDR3 DNA: TGTGCCAGCAGGGTAGGGTTGTGGGACAGGGATCAGCCCCAGCATTTT. This rearrangement joins TRBV7-8 to TRBJ1-5; 9 bases are shared with TRBD1. Germline V gives CDR1 SGHVS, CDR2 FQNEAQ. The CDR3 consists of 16 residues. Trimming removed 6 bases from V and 5 bases from J; junction bases left unmatched: 11. Full variable domain (outside the CDR3, taken from reference TRBV7-8 and TRBJ1-5): GAGVSQSPRYKVAKRGQDVALRCDPISGHVSLFWYQQALGQGPEFLTYFQNEAQLDKSGLPSDRFFAERPEGSVSTLKIQRTQQEDSAVYLCASRVGLWDRDQPQHFGDGTRLSIL.

CDR3 loop: CASSLIGGPLGTEAFF. The CDR3 nucleotides read TGTGCCAGCAGCTTAATCGGGGGCCCTTTAGGCACTGAAGCTTTCTTT. This chain links TRBV7-8 with TRBJ1-1, with D maybe TRBD1 (6 bases). CDR3 length: 16 amino acids. V was shortened by 2 bases and J by 4 bases, with 17 bases between the two germline ends. Germline loops: CDR1 SGHVS, CDR2 FQNEAQ. Using reference TRBV7-8 and TRBJ1-1 for the parts outside the CDR3, the full variable domain is GAGVSQSPRYKVAKRGQDVALRCDPISGHVSLFWYQQALGQGPEFLTYFQNEAQLDKSGLPSDRFFAERPEGSVSTLKIQRTQQEDSAVYLCASSLIGGPLGTEAFFGQGTRLTVV.

A few counts support this clonotype. This chain joins TRBV12-3 or TRBV12-4 and TRBJ2-2, with D uncertain. Trimming cost V 3 bases and J 5 bases, with 13 bases left between them. The CDR3 is made up of 15 amino acids. DNA of the CDR3: TGTGCCAGCAGTTTTAGGGCAGGATCAACCGGGGAGCTGTTTTTT. Its protein product is CASSFRAGSTGELFF.

At least ten counts were recorded for this clonotype. This chain connects TRBV7-9 to TRBJ2-7; 9 nucleotides agree with TRBD2. Trimming took 5 bases from V and 6 from J; bases not matched to a gene: 8. Germline V gene lookup returns CDR1 SEHNR and CDR2 FQNEAQ (reference sequence). The CDR3 length is 14 residues. This CDR3 reads CASSLLAGLSEQYF. CDR3 DNA: TGTGCCAGCAGCCTCCTAGCGGGACTCAGCGAGCAGTACTTC. The whole variable domain, filled in from reference TRBV7-9 and TRBJ2-7, reads DTGVSQNPRHKITKRGQNVTFRCDPISEHNRLYWYRQTLGQGPEFLTYFQNEAQLEKSRLLSDRFSAERPKGSFSTLEIQRTEQGDSAMYLCASSLLAGLSEQYFGPGTRLTVT.

The rearrangement links TRBV29-1 to TRBJ1-2; D possibly corresponds to TRBD1 (6 bases). The germline CDR1 and CDR2 sequences are SQVTM and ANQGSEA. V was clipped by 5 bases and J by 8 bases, with 18 bases between them. This CDR3 spans 13 amino acids. The CDR3 here is CSVRGGISEGYTF. The DNA of the CDR3 is TGCAGCGTTCGAGGGGGGATTTCGGAGGGCTACACCTTC.

The sample holds a few counts of this clonotype. The chain couples TRBV18 to TRBJ2-5, with 10 nucleotides matching TRBD2. This CDR3 is 17 amino acids long. Germline CDR1 is KGHSH and CDR2 is LQKENI. The V segment lost 2 bases and the J segment 1 base; nucleotides outside the gene matches: 7. CDR3 in amino acids: CASSPRATSGIQETQYF. The CDR3 DNA follows: TGTGCCAGCTCACCAAGGGCCACTAGCGGGATCCAAGAGACCCAGTACTTC.

This clonotype was recorded a few times. This sequence joins TRBV6-1 and TRBJ2-5; tentative D call: TRBD1 (6 bases). V gave up 6 bases and J gave up 4 bases, with 12 bases separating them. This CDR3 comprises 13 residues. From germline, CDR1 is MNHNS and CDR2 SASEGT. The CDR3 loop is CASRQGFGETQYF. CDR3 nucleotide sequence: TGTGCCAGCAGGCAGGGGTTCGGAGAGACCCAGTACTTC.

At least ten counts were recorded for this clonotype. V and J are TRBV11-2 and TRBJ1-1; no firm D call. V was pared by 1 base and J by 4 bases, with 10 bases between. The CDR3 consists of 14 residues. Germline-derived CDR1 and CDR2 are SGHAT and FQNNGV. CDR3 residues: CASSLVLAGTEAFF. CDR3 DNA: TGTGCCAGCAGCTTAGTTTTGGCAGGCACTGAAGCTTTCTTT.

The sample holds a few counts of this clonotype. The chain couples TRBV10-3 to TRBJ2-4, with D uncertain. CDR1 ENHRY and CDR2 SYGVKD come from the germline V gene. The CDR3 has 14 amino acids. The V gene lost 4 bases and the J gene lost 0 bases, with 7 bases spanning the gap. CDR3 nucleotide sequence: TGTGCCATCAGTGTTGAGTTAGCCAAAAACATTCAGTACTTC. Translating gives CAISVELAKNIQYF.

In this sample, this clonotype turned up many times. This chain uses TRBV20-1 with TRBJ1-1; TRBD1 is a possible D gene (5 bases). Germline CDR1 DFQATT, CDR2 SNEGSKA (reference sequence). The CDR3 contains 15 residues. V lost 1 base and J 3 bases, leaving 15 bases between the germline ends. CDR3 coding DNA: TGCAGTGCTAGAGCCCCGACAGTTACGTACACTGAAGCTTTCTTT. It is translated as CSARAPTVTYTEAFF.

This clonotype was seen repeatedly, ten times or more. The chain combines TRBV5-1 with TRBJ2-2, with unresolved D. Trimming left V 4 bases short and J 6 bases short, with 16 bases between. The CDR3 totals 15 residues. The germline V gene encodes CDR1 SGHRS and CDR2 YFSETQ. Written as DNA, the CDR3 is TGCGCCAGCAGCGACGGGCCGACAAAGCCCGGGGAGCTGTTTTTT. Translating it yields CASSDGPTKPGELFF.

The table lists this clonotype with many counts. The chain carries TRBV3-1 and TRBJ2-1, with TRBD2 identical over 7 bases. Germline V lookup: CDR1 LGHDT, CDR2 YNNKEL (reference sequence). With V trimmed by 5 bases and J by 6 bases, 4 bases remained unmatched. The CDR3 consists of 13 residues. The CDR3 DNA sequence: TGTGCCAGCAGCGCTGGGAGGGCCAATGAGCAGTTCTTC. The encoded protein is CASSAGRANEQFF.